These T cell receptor beta chains were read from a single sample in a study of PD-L1 blockade in urothelial cancer. The method was immunoSEQ multiplex PCR; TCRdb's version includes in-frame clones alone and lacks a portion of them. The sample has 50,000 to 55,000 clones, roughly four fifths seen once. The sequencing here drew on PBMCs, taken around atezolizumab (anti-PD-L1) treatment. The source is a man between 65 and 80 years old with urothelial cancer. The CDR3 runs from the conserved cysteine through the conserved F or W. Clone size is shown for a subset of rows, as once, few, many or a class of expanded clone.

abundance	v_gene	j_gene	CDR3aa
-	TRBV28	TRBJ2-1	CASSKAGTSGRGGWEFF
-	TRBV9	TRBJ2-1	CASSLGLAQNEQFF
-	TRBV14	TRBJ2-1	CASSRDRLGEQFF
-	TRBV7-9	TRBJ2-5	CASSLVPHQAETQYF
-	TRBV10-3	TRBJ2-2	CAISAQGAGNTGELFF
-	TRBV2	TRBJ1-5	CASSGGDQPQHF
-	TRBV7-9	TRBJ2-1	CASSLAVGMSGEQFF
-	TRBV19	TRBJ1-1	CASSIVEGTEAFF
-	TRBV11-2	TRBJ2-7	CASSLEWTSGSSVRHEQYF
-	TRBV28	TRBJ1-1	CASSLGGSNTEAFF
-	TRBV7-3	TRBJ2-1	CASNLKPGLGKVF
-	TRBV6-1	TRBJ1-2	CASSEILYGYTF
few	TRBV10-3	TRBJ1-5	CAISDGQKTQHF
-	TRBV4-1	TRBJ1-1	CASSLAFPGTEAFF
-	TRBV7-9	TRBJ2-1	CASSPQLLLDQEINEQFF
-	TRBV5-1	TRBJ2-3	CASSSAGGSTDTQYF
-	TRBV11-2	TRBJ2-7	CASSQLGDNPYEQYF
once	TRBV6-1	TRBJ2-7	CASSEGTGGIYEQYF